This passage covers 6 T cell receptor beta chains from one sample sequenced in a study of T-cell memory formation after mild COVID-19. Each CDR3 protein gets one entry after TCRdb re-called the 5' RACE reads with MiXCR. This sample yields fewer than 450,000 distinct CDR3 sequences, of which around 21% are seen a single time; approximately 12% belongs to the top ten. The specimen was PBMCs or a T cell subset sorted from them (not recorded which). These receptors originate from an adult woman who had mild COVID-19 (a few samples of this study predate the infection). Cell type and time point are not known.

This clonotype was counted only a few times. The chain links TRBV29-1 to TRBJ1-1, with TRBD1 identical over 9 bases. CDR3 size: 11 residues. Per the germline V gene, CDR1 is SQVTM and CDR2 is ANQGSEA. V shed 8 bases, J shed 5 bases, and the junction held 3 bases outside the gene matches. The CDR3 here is CSQQGATEAFF. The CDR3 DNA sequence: TGCAGCCAACAGGGGGCAACTGAAGCTTTCTTT.

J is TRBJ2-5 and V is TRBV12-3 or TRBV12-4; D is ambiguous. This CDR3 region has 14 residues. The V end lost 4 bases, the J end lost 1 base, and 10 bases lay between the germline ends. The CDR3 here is CASSSSATQETQYF. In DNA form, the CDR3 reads TGTGCCAGCAGTTCATCAGCCACCCAAGAGACCCAGTACTTC.

The chain's CDR3 is CASSIVGENSYNEQFF. CDR3 DNA sequence: TGTGCCAGTAGTATAGTCGGGGAAAATTCCTACAATGAGCAGTTCTTC. This rearrangement joins TRBV19 to TRBJ2-1; tentatively, D is TRBD2 (5 bases). In germline, CDR1 is LNHDA, CDR2 SQIVND (reference sequence). The CDR3 has 16 residues. V was shortened by 1 base and J by 1 base, with 11 bases between the two germline ends.

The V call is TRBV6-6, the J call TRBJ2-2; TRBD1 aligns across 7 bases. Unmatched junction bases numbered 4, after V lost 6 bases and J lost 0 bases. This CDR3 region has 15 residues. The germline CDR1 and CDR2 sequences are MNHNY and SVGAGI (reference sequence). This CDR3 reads CASRPGQTNTGELFF. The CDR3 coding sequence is TGTGCCAGCAGGCCGGGACAGACGAACACCGGGGAGCTGTTTTTT.

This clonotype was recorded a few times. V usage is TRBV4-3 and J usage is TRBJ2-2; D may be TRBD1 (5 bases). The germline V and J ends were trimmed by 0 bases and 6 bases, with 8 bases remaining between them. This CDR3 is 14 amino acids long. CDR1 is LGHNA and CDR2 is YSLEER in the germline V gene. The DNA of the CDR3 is TGCGCCAGCAGCCAAGATCTGGGGCCCGGGGAGCTGTTTTTT. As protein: CASSQDLGPGELFF.

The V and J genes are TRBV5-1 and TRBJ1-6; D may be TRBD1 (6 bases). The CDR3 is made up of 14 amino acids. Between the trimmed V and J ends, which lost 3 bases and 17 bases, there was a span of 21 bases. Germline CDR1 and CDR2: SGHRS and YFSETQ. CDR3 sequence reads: CASSSGGRDNLFHF. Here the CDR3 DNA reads TGCGCCAGCAGCTCCGGGGGTCGGGACAACCTCTTCCACTTT.